This T cell receptor beta chain came from a study of blood T cell repertoires in COVID-19. Libraries were prepared by immunoSEQ multiplex PCR; TCRdb keeps only in-frame clonotypes and omits some of them. The repertoire holds some 220,000 clones, with around 85% as singletons. The CDR3 is 13 residues long. Trimming pared 5 bases from V and 7 bases from J, leaving 14 bases between. Germline values: CDR1 SQVTM, CDR2 ANQGSEA. Sequencing was done on a sample of PBMCs or T cells enriched from blood (not recorded which). This receptor was identified in a woman in her fifties or sixties in a cohort exposed to, infected with or recovered from COVID-19 (not recorded which). This chain connects TRBV29-1 to TRBJ1-4, with D perhaps TRBD1 (5 bases). CDR3 DNA: TGCAGCGTTTGGGGGGGGGAGAGTGAAAAACTGTTTTTT. Encoded protein: CSVWGGESEKLFF.